This T cell receptor (beta chain) was profiled in a study of shared T cell receptors in the human thymus. From germline, CDR1 is SGHRS and CDR2 YFSETQ. The germline V and J ends were trimmed by 5 bases and 5 bases, with 14 bases remaining between them. This CDR3 is 14 amino acids long. Clones were read by immunoSEQ multiplex PCR, and TCRdb kept only the in-frame ones, dropping some. This sample has 650,000 to 950,000 clones; 80% to 90% occur once, and the top ten carry roughly 0.01%. These data also formed part of another study, on human thymus T cells. As reported in that work: Corrective cardiac surgery supplied the resected thymus tissue. The authors found apparently biased V and J gene usage in thymic and blood repertoires. Thymic repertoires overlap heavily among unrelated individuals, related research has reported.

The sequenced sample was thymocytes. This clonotype originated in a girl less than two years old with a congenital heart defect. The chain combines TRBV5-1 with TRBJ2-1, with D maybe TRBD2 (7 bases). The CDR3 loop is CASRGRGVNNEQFF. The CDR3 DNA reads TGCGCCAGCAGAGGGAGGGGGGTAAACAATGAGCAGTTCTTC.